The 29 T cell receptor beta chains listed next were all sequenced from one sample in a study of T cells after somatic rescue of genetic block. Sequencing used immunoSEQ multiplex PCR; TCRdb keeps in-frame clones, though not all of them. Of tens of thousands of clones listed, approximately 90% are singletons. The sample consisted of peripheral blood mononuclear cells (PBMCs). Receptors originate from a man aged 40-55 years.

The rearrangement joins TRBV2 to TRBJ1-3, with D possibly TRBD1 on 5 matching bases. CDR3 length equals 12 residues. The germline V and J ends were trimmed by 6 bases and 7 bases, with 10 bases remaining between them. Germline CDR1 SNHLY, CDR2 FYNNEI. The DNA for the CDR3 is TGTGCCAGCAGCCAGACAGTCAACACCATATATTTT. Translation: CASSQTVNTIYF.

V gene TRBV7-2 combines with J gene TRBJ2-7; unclear D gene. The CDR3 extends over 11 amino acids. Germline CDR1 reads SGHTA; CDR2 reads FQGNSA. V lost 5 bases to trimming and J lost 0 bases, with 2 bases between them. In DNA form, the CDR3 reads TGTGCCAGCAGCGTCTCCTACGAGCAGTACTTC. It specifies CASSVSYEQYF.

Concerning this clone itself: Other DNA variants within this sample encode the same CDR3. CDR3 in DNA: TGCGCCAGCAGCTTGGGGACTGGAGAAGAGACCCAGTACTTC. This sequence encodes CASSLGTGEETQYF. The V call is TRBV5-1, the J call TRBJ2-5; tentative D call: TRBD2 (5 bases). The V gene's germline CDR1 is SGHRS and CDR2 YFSETQ. CDR3 length: 14 residues. The V end was cut by 0 bases, the J end by 3 bases, with 9 bases between.

The chain combines TRBV5-4 with TRBJ1-1; 7 bases are shared with TRBD1. The CDR3 has 13 residues. Germline-derived CDR1 and CDR2 are SGHNT and YYREEE (reference sequence). V lost 4 bases and J lost 7; bases outside the gene matches: 7. As DNA, the CDR3 is TGTGCCAGCAGCGGAGACAGGGTCCGTGAAGCTTTCTTT. Protein product: CASSGDRVREAFF. Full variable domain (rest looked up from reference TRBV5-4 and TRBJ1-1): ETGVTQSPTHLIKTRGQQVTLRCSSQSGHNTVSWYQQALGQGPQFIFQYYREEENGRGNFPPRFSGLQFPNYSSELNVNALELDDSALYLCASSGDRVREAFFGQGTRLTVV.

J is TRBJ2-5 and V is TRBV11-2; D is undetermined. V lost 5 bases, J lost 3 bases, and 7 bases lay in between. The CDR3 has 12 residues. From germline, CDR1 is SGHAT and CDR2 FQNNGV. The CDR3 region is CASSAGEETQYF. CDR3 in DNA: TGTGCCAGCAGCGCTGGAGAAGAGACCCAGTACTTC.

V is TRBV6-1 and J is TRBJ1-1, with 7 bases identical to TRBD1. Germline V gene data show CDR1 as MNHNS and CDR2 as SASEGT. Trimming at V came to 6 bases and at J to 4 bases, leaving 5 bases not matched to a gene. The CDR3 is 13 amino acids. CDR3 sequence (DNA): TGTGCCAGCAGCTCGGACAGGAGCACTGAAGCTTTCTTT. It specifies CASSSDRSTEAFF.

This chain uses TRBV6-1 with TRBJ2-5, with D unclear. V was shortened by 7 bases and J by 5 bases, with 17 bases between the two germline ends. The germline V gene has CDR1 MNHNS and CDR2 SASEGT. There are 14 residues in the CDR3. CDR3: CASTRRARWETQYF. Here the CDR3 DNA reads TGTGCCAGCACCCGACGGGCTCGGTGGGAGACCCAGTACTTC.

The chain recombines TRBV27 with TRBJ2-1; 10 bases map to TRBD2. Trimming cost V 5 bases and J 8 bases; bases outside gene matches: 6. CDR3 size: 14 residues. Germline-derived CDR1 and CDR2 are MNHEY and SMNVEV (reference sequence). CDR3 region: CASSLAGDQHEQFF. The DNA for the CDR3 is TGTGCCAGCAGTCTAGCGGGAGATCAGCATGAGCAGTTCTTC.

Only one count was recorded for this clone. V is TRBV28 and J is TRBJ1-5, with 7 bases aligning to TRBD1. This CDR3 has 12 residues. The V and J ends lost 5 bases and 15 bases, in that order; junction bases with no gene match: 10. From germline, CDR1 is MDHEN and CDR2 SYDVKM. As DNA, the CDR3 is TGTGCCAGCAGTAAGGGAGTGGGACAGCCGCATTTT. This gives the protein CASSKGVGQPHF.

The V call is TRBV6-1, the J call TRBJ1-2; D is undetermined. CDR1 and CDR2 (germline): MNHNS, SASEGT. The V gene lost 3 bases and the J gene lost 1 base, with 15 bases spanning the gap. CDR3 size: 16 residues. CDR3 loop: CASSESLGGGNYGYTF. In nucleotides, the CDR3 is TGTGCCAGCAGTGAGAGCCTAGGAGGCGGTAACTATGGCTACACCTTC.

This clone was found once. The chain links TRBV27 to TRBJ2-1; the D gene could be TRBD1 or TRBD2 (5 bases each). V shed 4 bases and J shed 0 bases, with 10 bases lying between them. In germline, CDR1 is MNHEY, CDR2 SMNVEV (reference sequence). The CDR3 spans 15 residues. The CDR3 DNA follows: TGTGCCAGCAGTTGGGACGCTAGCTCCTACAATGAGCAGTTCTTC. It specifies CASSWDASSYNEQFF.

The chain links TRBV5-1 to TRBJ1-2, with 7 positions matching TRBD1. The J segment lost 5 bases and the V segment lost 0 bases, leaving 1 base of the junction unmatched. This CDR3 is 13 amino acids long. Germline lookup yields CDR1 SGHRS and CDR2 YFSETQ. CDR3 region: CASSLEQGYGYTF. CDR3 bases: TGCGCCAGCAGCTTGGAACAGGGGTATGGCTACACCTTC.

V is TRBV7-6 and J is TRBJ2-7; maybe TRBD2 (6 bases). The germline gives CDR1 SGHVS, CDR2 FNYEAQ. This CDR3 comprises 14 residues. Between the trimmed V and J ends, which lost 0 bases and 2 bases, there was a span of 8 bases. CDR3 protein: CASSLAAGTYEQYF. As DNA, the CDR3 is TGTGCCAGCAGCTTAGCAGCGGGCACCTACGAGCAGTACTTC.

V is TRBV7-9 and J is TRBJ2-3; D call uncertain. This CDR3 is built from 12 residues. V lost 1 base to trimming and J lost 4 bases, with 3 bases between them. Germline CDR1 is SEHNR and CDR2 is FQNEAQ (reference sequence). CDR3 region: CASSLVSDTQYF. DNA of the CDR3: TGTGCCAGCAGCTTAGTTTCAGATACGCAGTATTTT.

This chain connects TRBV5-1 to TRBJ2-7, with TRBD2 identical over 8 bases. The V gene end was trimmed by 0 bases and the J gene end by 2 bases; junction bases not matched to a gene: 10. Germline V gene sequence: CDR1 SGHRS, CDR2 YFSETQ. There are 17 residues in the CDR3. CDR3 coding DNA: TGCGCCAGCAGCTTGGAGCCCGGGACTAGACTTACCTACGAGCAGTACTTC. Protein: CASSLEPGTRLTYEQYF.

This clone is a singleton in its sample. Other DNA sequences within the sample encode an identical CDR3. This rearrangement joins TRBV4-1 to TRBJ1-4; D is perhaps TRBD1 (6 bases). Per germline, CDR1 MGHRA and CDR2 YSYEKL. V was shortened by 6 bases and J by 8 bases, with 19 bases between the two germline ends. CDR3 length: 15 amino acids. Here the CDR3 reads CASSRLLQGGEKLFF. CDR3 bases: TGCGCCAGCAGTCGTCTGTTACAGGGTGGAGAAAAACTGTTTTTT.

The rearrangement uses TRBV10-3 and TRBJ2-5; either TRBD1 or TRBD2 may fit D (5 bases each). The germline gives CDR1 ENHRY, CDR2 SYGVKD. Trimming took 0 bases from V and 5 from J, leaving 22 bases between them. The CDR3 consists of 18 residues. The DNA for the CDR3 is TGTGCCATCAGTGAGTCGAGGGGAGTTCTCATCGAAGGGGAGACCCAGTACTTC. Protein: CAISESRGVLIEGETQYF.

V usage is TRBV7-9 and J usage is TRBJ2-1, with D perhaps TRBD2 (5 bases). There are 13 residues in the CDR3. Germline assignment: CDR1 SEHNR and CDR2 FQNEAQ (reference sequence). Trimming cost V 5 bases and J 9 bases, with 14 bases left between them. CDR3 DNA sequence: TGTGCCAGCAGCCCCCCAGGACTTTCTGAGCAGTTCTTC. Translating it yields CASSPPGLSEQFF.

The chain uses TRBV21-1 and TRBJ1-4. TRBV21-1 is deemed a pseudogene. The CDR3 consists of 17 residues. CDR3 coding DNA: TGTGCCAGCAGCAAGGGGGGACCGCACACAACTAATGAAAAACTGTTTTTT. It codes for CASSKGGPHTTNEKLFF.

The rearrangement uses TRBV5-5 and TRBJ1-2; 8 bases fit TRBD1. Germline values: CDR1 SGHKS, CDR2 YYEKEE (reference sequence). This CDR3 has 15 residues. The ends lost 0 bases at V and 7 bases at J; junction bases unmatched: 8. CDR3 in amino acids: CASSLEAGGGGGYTF. DNA of the CDR3: TGTGCCAGCAGCTTGGAGGCAGGGGGCGGCGGTGGCTACACCTTC.

The V and J genes are TRBV19 and TRBJ1-2; 7 nucleotides line up with TRBD1. The CDR3 has 13 amino acids. CDR1 is LNHDA and CDR2 is SQIVND in the germline V gene (reference sequence). V gave up 7 bases and J gave up 4 bases; unmatched junction bases: 6. CDR3 residues: CASTWGTAYGYTF. As DNA, the CDR3 is TGTGCCAGTACCTGGGGGACAGCCTATGGCTACACCTTC. Full variable domain (remainder filled in from reference TRBV19 and TRBJ1-2): DGGITQSPKYLFRKEGQNVTLSCEQNLNHDAMYWYRQDPGQGLRLIYYSQIVNDFQKGDIAEGYSVSREKKESFPLTVTSAQKNPTAFYLCASTWGTAYGYTFGSGTRLTVV.

This chain joins TRBV11-2 and TRBJ2-3, with 7 bases matching TRBD2. CDR1 is SGHAT and CDR2 is FQNNGV in the germline V gene. This CDR3 is 15 amino acids long. V trimming: 1 base; J trimming: 6 bases; junction bases outside the gene matches: 7. The CDR3 DNA reads as TGTGCCAGCAGCTTAGGTGAAGCGGGATGGGATACGCAGTATTTT. It codes for CASSLGEAGWDTQYF.

The V gene is TRBV28, the J gene TRBJ2-7; 7 bases fit TRBD1. CDR1 and CDR2 (germline): MDHEN, SYDVKM. V dropped 10 bases and J dropped 2; count of bases not matched to a gene: 8. This CDR3 contains 13 residues. CDR3 DNA sequence: TGTGCCATTCAGACAGGGTACCCCTACGAGCAGTACTTC. This gives the protein CAIQTGYPYEQYF.

This chain joins TRBV9 and TRBJ2-7, with D hard to call. This CDR3 has 15 amino acids. Trimming left V 3 bases short and J 4 bases short, with 17 bases between. Germline assignment: CDR1 SGDLS and CDR2 YYNGEE. DNA of the CDR3: TGTGCCAGCAGCGCAGCCGGTAGTAGTGAGTACGAGCAGTACTTC. This codes for CASSAAGSSEYEQYF. Combining the CDR3 with reference TRBV9 and TRBJ2-7 gives the whole variable domain DSGVTQTPKHLITATGQRVTLRCSPRSGDLSVYWYQQSLDQGLQFLIQYYNGEERAKGNILERFSAQQFPDLHSELNLSSLELGDSALYFCASSAAGSSEYEQYFGPGTRLTVT.

On this clone itself: The sample has other DNA sequences that encode this CDR3 too. This rearrangement joins TRBV20-1 to TRBJ2-7, with D unclear. CDR1 DFQATT and CDR2 SNEGSKA come from the germline V gene (reference sequence). The CDR3 consists of 11 residues. In DNA form, the CDR3 reads TGCAGCGCCCTCCGAGCCCGCGAGCAGTACTTC. Translation: CSALRAREQYF.

This sequence joins TRBV27 and TRBJ1-2, with 7 positions matching TRBD1. Germline values: CDR1 MNHEY, CDR2 SMNVEV (reference sequence). V lost 2 bases and J lost 8; bases outside the gene matches: 11. The CDR3 is made up of 15 amino acids. CDR3 sequence: CASSLRGRDSFGYTF. The CDR3 DNA sequence: TGTGCCAGCAGTTTACGAGGGCGGGACAGTTTCGGCTACACCTTC.

J is TRBJ2-7 and V is TRBV5-5, with 11 bases fitting TRBD1. Trimming removed 4 bases from V and 1 base from J; junction bases left unmatched: 10. The CDR3 is made up of 17 amino acids. CDR1 and CDR2 (germline): SGHKS, YYEKEE (reference sequence). Here the CDR3 DNA reads TGTGCCAGCAGCGCCGGGACAGGGGGATCTAGGTCCTACGAGCAGTACTTC. Amino acids: CASSAGTGGSRSYEQYF.

The chain joins TRBV11-2 to TRBJ1-2; TRBD1 might be the D (5 bases). This CDR3 has 14 amino acids. Germline-derived CDR1 and CDR2 are SGHAT and FQNNGV. Trimming left V 4 bases short and J 4 bases short, with 13 bases between. The CDR3 here is CASSSPRGGYGYTF. CDR3 sequence (DNA): TGTGCCAGCAGCTCCCCCCGGGGGGGCTATGGCTACACCTTC.

V is TRBV19 and J is TRBJ2-3; 9 bases line up with TRBD1. The CDR3 is 14 amino acids. Unmatched junction bases numbered 1, after V lost 4 bases and J lost 2 bases. The germline gives CDR1 LNHDA, CDR2 SQIVND (reference sequence). The CDR3 reads CASSRTGDTDTQYF. The CDR3, as DNA: TGTGCCAGTAGTAGGACAGGGGACACAGATACGCAGTATTTT. Supplemented by reference TRBV19 and TRBJ2-3, the full variable domain reads DGGITQSPKYLFRKEGQNVTLSCEQNLNHDAMYWYRQDPGQGLRLIYYSQIVNDFQKGDIAEGYSVSREKKESFPLTVTSAQKNPTAFYLCASSRTGDTDTQYFGPGTRLTVL.